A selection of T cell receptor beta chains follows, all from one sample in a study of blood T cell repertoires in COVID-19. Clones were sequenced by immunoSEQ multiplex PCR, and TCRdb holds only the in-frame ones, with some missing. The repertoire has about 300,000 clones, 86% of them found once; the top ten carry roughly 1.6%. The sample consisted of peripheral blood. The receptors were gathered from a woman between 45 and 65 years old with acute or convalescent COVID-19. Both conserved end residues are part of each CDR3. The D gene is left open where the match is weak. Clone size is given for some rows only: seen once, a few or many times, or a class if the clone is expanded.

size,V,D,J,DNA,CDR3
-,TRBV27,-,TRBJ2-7,TGTGCCAGCAGGGCAGGGTACCGCTCCTACGAGCAGTACTTC,CASRAGYRSYEQYF
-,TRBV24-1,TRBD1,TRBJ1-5,TGTGCCACCAGTGATCCCGGGACAGGGGATACTCAGCCCCAGCATTTT,CATSDPGTGDTQPQHF
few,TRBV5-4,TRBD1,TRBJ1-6,TGTGCCAGCAGCTTGGATCACAGGGGATCACCCCTCCACTTT,CASSLDHRGSPLHF
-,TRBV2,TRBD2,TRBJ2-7,TGTGCCAGCAGTGTGGGGGGGAGGGCGTACGAGCAGTACTTC,CASSVGGRAYEQYF
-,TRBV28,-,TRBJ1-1,TGTGCCAGCAGTTCCGGACAGCTGAACACTGAAGCTTTCTTT,CASSSGQLNTEAFF
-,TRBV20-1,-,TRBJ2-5,TGCAGTGGTGGGCGGGAAGAGACCCAGTACTTC,CSGGREETQYF
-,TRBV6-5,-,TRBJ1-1,TGTGCCAGCAGTTACAGAGACAGGAACACTGAAGCTTTCTTT,CASSYRDRNTEAFF
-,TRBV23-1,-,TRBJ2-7,TGCGCCAGCAGTCAATCGGTAGGAGAACCAGCCTACGAGCAGTACTTC,CASSQSVGEPAYEQYF
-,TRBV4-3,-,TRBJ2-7,TGCGCCAGCAGCCTGGGTCTAGATTACGAGCAGTACTTC,CASSLGLDYEQYF
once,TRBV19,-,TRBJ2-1,TGTGCCAGTAGTATAGATCGATTTGGGAGCTCCTACAATGAGCAGTTCTTC,CASSIDRFGSSYNEQFF
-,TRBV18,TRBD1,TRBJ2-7,TGTGCCAGCTCCTGGACAGGGGGCAACGACGAGCAGTACTTC,CASSWTGGNDEQYF
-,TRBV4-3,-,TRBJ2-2,TGCGCCAGCAGCGTGGGCCCAGCAAGAACGAACACCGGGGAGCTGTTTTTT,CASSVGPARTNTGELFF
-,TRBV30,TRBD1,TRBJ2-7,TGTGCCTGGAATTTACAGGGGGCCAGCGAGCAGTACTTC,CAWNLQGASEQYF
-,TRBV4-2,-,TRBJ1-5,TGTGCCAGCAGCCAAGATCTGGCAGGGAATCAGCCCCAGCATTTT,CASSQDLAGNQPQHF
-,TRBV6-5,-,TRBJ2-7,TGTGCCAGCAGCAACACAGCCTACGAGCAGTACTTC,CASSNTAYEQYF
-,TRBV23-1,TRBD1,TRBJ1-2,TGCGCCAGCAGTCAAACCGGACAGGGGAAGGGCTATGGCTACACCTTC,CASSQTGQGKGYGYTF
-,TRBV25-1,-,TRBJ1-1,TGTGCCAGCAAGCCCTCCGAGGGGGCTGAAGCTTTCTTT,CASKPSEGAEAFF
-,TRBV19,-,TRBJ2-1,TGTGCCAGTAGTACACCCCCTGGGCGGCTCAATGGAGGACAGTTCTTC,CASSTPPGRLNGGQFF
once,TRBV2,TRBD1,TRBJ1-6,TGTGCCAGCACAGGACAGGGGATAGATTCACCCCTCCACTTT,CASTGQGIDSPLHF
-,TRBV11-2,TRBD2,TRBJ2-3,TGTGCCAGCAGCCCGAGCGGGAGTGACGGAGATACGCAGTATTTT,CASSPSGSDGDTQYF
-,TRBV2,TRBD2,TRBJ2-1,TGTGCCAGCAGTGGAAATAGCGGGAGGGCCGGGCCGAGCTCCTACAATGAGCAGTTCTTC,CASSGNSGRAGPSSYNEQFF
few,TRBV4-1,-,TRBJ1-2,TGCGCCAGCACCCAACGTGGGAGTATCAACTATGGCTACACCTTC,CASTQRGSINYGYTF
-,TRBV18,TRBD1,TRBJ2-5,TGTGCCAGCTCACCAGACAGGGCCGACCAAGAGACCCAGTACTTC,CASSPDRADQETQYF
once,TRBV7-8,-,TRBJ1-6,TGTGCCAGCAGCTTAGGGGCAGGGTACGATTCACCCCTCCACTTT,CASSLGAGYDSPLHF
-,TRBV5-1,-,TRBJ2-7,TGCGCCAGCAGCTCACTACCCCCGGGACTCGCTAGCTCCTACGAGCAGTACTTC,CASSSLPPGLASSYEQYF
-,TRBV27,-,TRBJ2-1,TGTGCCAGCAGTTTGGAGCGTGAGCAGTTCTTC,CASSLEREQFF
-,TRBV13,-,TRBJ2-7,TGTGCCAGCAGCTTAGGGTTCCCTTCTACCTACGAGCAGTACTTC,CASSLGFPSTYEQYF
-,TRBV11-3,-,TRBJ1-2,TGTGCCAGCAGCTCGTCCATGACAGGAGCTAACTATGGCTACACCTTC,CASSSSMTGANYGYTF
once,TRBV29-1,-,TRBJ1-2,TGCAGCGTTCCAGGAGGGAACTATGGCTACACCTTC,CSVPGGNYGYTF
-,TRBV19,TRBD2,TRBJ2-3,TGTGCCAGTAGTAGAGGACAGCCGGGACTAGCGGCAGATACGCAGTATTTT,CASSRGQPGLAADTQYF
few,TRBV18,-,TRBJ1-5,TGTGCCAGCTCACCACCCGAGGGCAGATATCAGCCCCAGCATTTT,CASSPPEGRYQPQHF
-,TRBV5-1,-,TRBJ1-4,TGCGCCAGCAGCCTCTCCGGGGTAGCTAATGAAAAACTGTTTTTT,CASSLSGVANEKLFF
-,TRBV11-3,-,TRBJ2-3,TGTGCCAGCAGCTTCCAGGGGAATACGCAGTATTTT,CASSFQGNTQYF
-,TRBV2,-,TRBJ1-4,TGTGCCAGCAGGCCCCCAGGGGTAGATGAAAAACTGTTTTTT,CASRPPGVDEKLFF
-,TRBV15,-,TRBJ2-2,TGTGCCACCAGCCCTTACACCGGGGAGCTGTTTTTT,CATSPYTGELFF
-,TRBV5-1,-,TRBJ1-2,TGCGCCAGCAGCTTGGGCAGCCAGGTAGTTCCCTACACCTTC,CASSLGSQVVPYTF
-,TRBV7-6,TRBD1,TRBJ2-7,TGTGCCAGCAGCTTAGCCGGGACAGGAACCTACGAGCAGTACTTC,CASSLAGTGTYEQYF
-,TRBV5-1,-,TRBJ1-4,TGCGCCAGCAGCCGCACCGGGCCAGGGGATGAAAAACTGTTTTTT,CASSRTGPGDEKLFF
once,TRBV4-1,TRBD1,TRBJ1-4,TGCGCCAGCAGCCGAAGAGGGGGCGACAGTAATGAAAAACTGTTTTTT,CASSRRGGDSNEKLFF
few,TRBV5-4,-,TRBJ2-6,TGTGCCAGCAGCCGAGGATACTCTGGGGCCAACGTCCTGACTTTC,CASSRGYSGANVLTF
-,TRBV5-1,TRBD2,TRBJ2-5,TGCGCCAGCAGCCCCCCCCTAGCGGGAGAAGAGACCCAGTACTTC,CASSPPLAGEETQYF
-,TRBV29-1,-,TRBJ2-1,TGCAGCACCGAGCCAGGGGCCTATCGGGCTTTACACAATGAGCAGTTCTTC,CSTEPGAYRALHNEQFF
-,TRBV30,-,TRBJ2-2,TGTGCCTGGAGTGTCAGCGGTAACACCGGGGAGCTGTTTTTT,CAWSVSGNTGELFF
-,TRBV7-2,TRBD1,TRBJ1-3,TGTGCCAGCAGCCCGGGTCCCGGGACAGGGTATGGTGGAAACACCATATATTTT,CASSPGPGTGYGGNTIYF
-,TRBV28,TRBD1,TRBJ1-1,TGTGCCAGCAGCACAACAGGGGACACTGAAGCTTTCTTT,CASSTTGDTEAFF
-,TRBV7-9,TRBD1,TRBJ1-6,TGTGCCAGCAGCACAGGACAGGGTGATAATTCACCCCTCCACTTT,CASSTGQGDNSPLHF
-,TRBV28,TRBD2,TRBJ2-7,TGTGCCAGCAGTCCCCGTCCCGGACTAGCGGTCCCCACGCCCTACGAGCAGTACTTC,CASSPRPGLAVPTPYEQYF
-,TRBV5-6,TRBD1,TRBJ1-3,TGTGCCAGCAGCCCGGGGACAGGGTCTGGAAACACCATATATTTT,CASSPGTGSGNTIYF
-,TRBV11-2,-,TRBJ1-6,TGTGCCAGCAGCTTACGGTACACAGTCAATTCACCCCTCCACTTT,CASSLRYTVNSPLHF
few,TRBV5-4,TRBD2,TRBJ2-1,TGTGCCAGCAGCTTGGGCGCGGGAGGCTACAATGAGCAGTTCTTC,CASSLGAGGYNEQFF
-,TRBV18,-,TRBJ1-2,TGTGCCAGCTCACTATGGACAGATTCTAACTATGGCTACACCTTC,CASSLWTDSNYGYTF
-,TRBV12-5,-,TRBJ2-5,TGTGCTAGTGGTCCCGGGACAGCTAGCGTGGGGACCCAGTACTTC,CASGPGTASVGTQYF
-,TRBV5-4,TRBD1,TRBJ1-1,TGTGCCAGCAGCTTTTACAGGGGCACTGAAGCTTTCTTT,CASSFYRGTEAFF